The next 32 T cell receptor beta chains were all read from a single sample in a study of post-analysis software for immune sequencing data. Study-level results: The five TRBV segments detected at higher frequency in patients than in controls included TRBV5-6, TRBV5-1 and TRBV20-1.

No antigen is known for these receptors. Presence of unique molecular identifiers characterized the TCR beta cDNA libraries. MiXCR was run by TCRdb on the PCR reads, yielding one entry per CDR3 protein. The sample holds 700,000 to 900,000 distinct CDR3 sequences; roughly 50% are singletons and the top ten take roughly 5.2%. Sequencing was carried out using blood. The receptors were gathered from a girl aged 10-17 years with multiple sclerosis.

The V call is TRBV4-3, the J call TRBJ2-4, with 14 bases lining up with TRBD2. The last part of the DNA fits TRBJ2-7 better; the J call may be wrong. CDR1 is LGHNA and CDR2 is YSLEER in the germline V gene. The CDR3 is 15 residues long. The chain's CDR3 is CASSQGLAGDHEQYF. The CDR3 DNA reads TGCGCCAGCAGCCAGGGACTAGCGGGAGACCACGAGCAGTACTTC.

J is TRBJ2-3 and V is TRBV4-3; 9 nucleotides match TRBD2. This CDR3 has 16 amino acids. From germline, CDR1 is LGHNA and CDR2 YSLEER. The junction had 9 bases not matched to a gene; V was cut back by 4 bases and J by 4 bases. CDR3: CASSPLSGRGSDTQYF. CDR3 DNA sequence: TGCGCCAGCAGCCCCCTTAGCGGGAGAGGCTCAGATACGCAGTATTTT.

The chain couples TRBV28 to TRBJ2-5; a possible D gene is TRBD2 (6 bases). The CDR3 consists of 16 residues. V was shortened by 8 bases and J by 2 bases, with 21 bases between the two germline ends. Germline CDR1 MDHEN, CDR2 SYDVKM. The CDR3, as DNA: TGTGCCAGCGGGCAAATGGGCGGGAACTTGCAAGAGACCCAGTACTTC. Translated, it gives CASGQMGGNLQETQYF.

This clonotype was counted a few times. J is TRBJ2-5 and V is TRBV20-1; TRBD1 or TRBD2 may be the D gene (5 bases each). CDR3 length equals 15 residues. V was cut by 4 bases and J by 1 base, with 16 bases left in between. Germline V gene sequence: CDR1 DFQATT, CDR2 SNEGSKA (reference sequence). The CDR3 DNA follows: TGCAGTGCTACAAGAGAACCGGGACGCCAAGAGACCCAGTACTTC. Its protein is CSATREPGRQETQYF.

V is TRBV7-9 and J is TRBJ2-1, with D hard to call. Between the trimmed V and J ends, which lost 5 bases and 0 bases, there was a span of 14 bases. Germline lookup yields CDR1 SEHNR and CDR2 FQNEAQ (reference sequence). The CDR3 has 16 amino acids. CDR3 region: CASSPFWSNSYNEQFF. The CDR3 nucleotides are TGTGCCAGCAGCCCCTTTTGGTCCAACTCCTACAATGAGCAGTTCTTC.

This chain connects TRBV4-3 to TRBJ2-1; TRBD2 might be the D (6 bases). Germline V gene sequence: CDR1 LGHNA, CDR2 YSLEER. The CDR3 is made up of 16 amino acids. V lost 1 base and J lost 4, with 14 bases in between. The CDR3: CASSQGVRTTYNEQFF. In DNA form, the CDR3 reads TGCGCCAGCAGCCAAGGAGTACGGACTACTTACAATGAGCAGTTCTTC.

This clonotype was recorded a few times. The V and J genes are TRBV6-1 and TRBJ2-3; possibly TRBD1 for D (7 bases). There are 14 residues in the CDR3. Trimming pared 3 bases from V and 2 bases from J, leaving 9 bases between. The V gene's germline CDR1 is MNHNS and CDR2 SASEGT. DNA of the CDR3: TGTGCCAGCAGTGACAGGGGGGACACAGATACGCAGTATTTT. Translating gives CASSDRGDTDTQYF.

The V gene is TRBV27, the J gene TRBJ2-3, with 13 positions matching TRBD2. Germline V lookup: CDR1 MNHEY, CDR2 SMNVEV (reference sequence). The CDR3 length is 18 residues. The trim removed 2 bases at V and 3 bases at J, leaving 8 bases unmatched. DNA of the CDR3: TGTGCCAGCAGTTTAAAGCCAAAGACTAGCGGGAGGACAGATACGCAGTATTTT. It yields the protein CASSLKPKTSGRTDTQYF.

This clonotype was recorded a few times. The chain is built from TRBV4-1 and TRBJ1-1; unclear D gene. V was trimmed by 0 bases and J by 0 bases, leaving 14 bases between them. The CDR3 loop spans 17 amino acids. Germline V gene sequence: CDR1 MGHRA, CDR2 YSYEKL. In nucleotides, the CDR3 is TGCGCCAGCAGCCAAGATCCCGCGGCAGACTTGAACACTGAAGCTTTCTTT. Its protein product is CASSQDPAADLNTEAFF.

The chain has TRBV10-3 and TRBJ1-1, with D hard to call. CDR1 ENHRY and CDR2 SYGVKD come from the germline V gene. The ends were cut back, 10 bases at V and 1 base at J, with 7 bases in the middle. This CDR3 is built from 11 residues. The CDR3 reads CATRSNTEAFF. CDR3 coding DNA: TGTGCCACCCGCTCGAACACTGAAGCTTTCTTT.

This clonotype was seen only a few times. This rearrangement joins TRBV7-8 to TRBJ2-4, with D perhaps assigned TRBD1 or TRBD2 (5 bases each). Trimming stripped 2 bases from V and 8 bases from J, with 13 bases between. Germline CDR1 reads SGHVS; CDR2 reads FQNEAQ. The CDR3 length is 14 residues. The CDR3 nucleotides are TGTGCCAGCAGCTTATTACGGGGCCGGGACATTCAGTACTTC. Translated: CASSLLRGRDIQYF.

Worth noting for this clonotype: One end of the junction does not line up with germline, which may come from a read error. CDR3: CASSSAGQDLYGHTF. Here the CDR3 DNA reads TGTGCCAGCAGCTCAGCGGGACAGGACCTCTATGGCCACACCTTC. The chain is built from TRBV5-5 and TRBJ1-2, with 8 bases that match TRBD1. The CDR3 is made up of 15 amino acids. In germline, CDR1 is SGHKS, CDR2 YYEKEE (reference sequence).

The chain recombines TRBV7-9 with TRBJ2-1, with D unresolved. Looked up from germline, CDR1 is SEHNR and CDR2 is FQNEAQ (reference sequence). Trimming left V 2 bases short and J 5 bases short, with 16 bases between. The CDR3 sequence is 16 residues long. For the CDR3, the DNA is TGTGCCAGCAGCTTATCCTGGAGCAGTACAAACAATGAGCAGTTCTTC. It translates to CASSLSWSSTNNEQFF.

This clonotype was picked up many times. Here the CDR3 DNA reads TGTGCCACCAGCAGAGATCGCGGGAGGGGGCCCGATGAGCAGTTCTTC. Amino acids: CATSRDRGRGPDEQFF. This rearrangement joins TRBV15 to TRBJ2-1, with 9 bases that match TRBD2. The germline CDR1 and CDR2 sequences are LNHNV and YYDKDF (reference sequence). The CDR3 contains 16 residues. With V trimmed by 0 bases and J by 8 bases, 8 bases remained unmatched.

Only a few counts were recorded for this clonotype. The genes are TRBV6-6 and TRBJ2-3; D not certain. Between the trimmed V and J ends, which lost 6 bases and 2 bases, there was a span of 9 bases. Germline V gene sequence: CDR1 MNHNY, CDR2 SVGAGI (reference sequence). The CDR3 is 13 residues long. CDR3 in amino acids: CASRRQNTDTQYF. The CDR3 DNA reads as TGTGCCAGCAGAAGGCAGAACACAGATACGCAGTATTTT.

Only a few counts were recorded for this clonotype. V and J are TRBV27 and TRBJ2-3, with a possible D match to TRBD2 (5 bases). Looked up from germline, CDR1 is MNHEY and CDR2 is SMNVEV (reference sequence). The CDR3 has 13 amino acids. The germline V and J ends were trimmed by 4 bases and 2 bases, with 7 bases remaining between them. The CDR3 reads CASSWRATDTQYF. CDR3 coding DNA: TGTGCCAGCAGTTGGCGGGCCACAGATACGCAGTATTTT.

The V gene is TRBV20-1, the J gene TRBJ2-3; 14 bases are a match to TRBD2. There are 15 residues in the CDR3. V dropped 6 bases and J dropped 1; count of bases not matched to a gene: 3. Germline V gene sequence: CDR1 DFQATT, CDR2 SNEGSKA (reference sequence). For the CDR3, the DNA is TGCAGTGCCCCGGGACTAGCGGGGGGCACAGATACGCAGTATTTT. It encodes CSAPGLAGGTDTQYF.

The rearrangement joins TRBV14 to TRBJ2-7, with D perhaps assigned TRBD1 or TRBD2 (6 bases each). The CDR3 spans 14 residues. Germline assignment: CDR1 SGHDN and CDR2 FVKESK. V gave up 0 bases and J gave up 7 bases, with 13 bases separating them. The CDR3 DNA is TGTGCCAGCAGCCAAGAAGGGGGGTGGAGGGAGCAGTACTTC. Protein: CASSQEGGWREQYF.

The chain joins TRBV12-3 or TRBV12-4 to TRBJ1-2; TRBD1 matches 7 bases. This CDR3 has 13 amino acids. V lost 5 bases to trimming and J lost 3 bases; unmatched junction nucleotides: 3. The chain's CDR3 is CASSRTGYYGYTF. CDR3 DNA sequence: TGTGCCAGCAGTCGGACAGGATACTATGGCTACACCTTC.

With regard to this clonotype: An end of the junction does not agree with germline; a read error may underlie this. This chain links TRBV7-8 with TRBJ2-1, with TRBD1 matching 11 bases. This CDR3 region has 18 residues. Germline V gene lookup returns CDR1 SGHVS and CDR2 FQNEAQ. The CDR3, as DNA: TGTGCCAGCAGCTCAAAGGACAGGGGGCAACGCGGGAAACATGAGCAGGTCTTC. Translation: CASSSKDRGQRGKHEQVF.

The rearrangement joins TRBV5-6 to TRBJ2-1, with D tentatively TRBD1 or TRBD2 (5 bases each). The CDR3 totals 15 residues. The V gene's germline CDR1 is SGHDT and CDR2 YYEEEE. V lost 0 bases and J lost 4, with 11 bases in between. CDR3 in DNA: TGTGCCAGCAGCTTGGACGGGGACCTATACAATGAGCAGTTCTTC. It encodes CASSLDGDLYNEQFF.

This sequence joins TRBV12-3 or TRBV12-4 and TRBJ1-5; D remains ambiguous. The CDR3 spans 14 residues. The V end lost 1 base, the J end lost 9 bases, and 13 bases lay between the germline ends. CDR3 residues: CASSLERPRWPQHF. The CDR3, as DNA: TGTGCCAGCAGTTTAGAACGGCCTCGGTGGCCCCAGCATTTT.

The gene calls are TRBV15 and TRBJ2-1, with 8 bases that match TRBD2. Germline V gene lookup returns CDR1 LNHNV and CDR2 YYDKDF (reference sequence). Trimming cost V 0 bases and J 5 bases; bases outside gene matches: 6. CDR3 length: 16 residues. The CDR3 nucleotides read TGTGCCACCAGCAGAGATCGAGCGGGGGCGAACAATGAGCAGTTCTTC. Its translation is CATSRDRAGANNEQFF.

This clonotype was counted a few times. The chain employs TRBV12-3 or TRBV12-4 and TRBJ2-4; no firm D call. CDR3 length equals 14 residues. V gave up 3 bases and J gave up 3 bases, with 9 bases separating them. The DNA of the CDR3 is TGTGCCAGCAGTTTCCGGACGGGCAAAAACATTCAGTACTTC. Translated, it gives CASSFRTGKNIQYF.

There are many counts of this clonotype. The chain joins TRBV29-1 to TRBJ2-1, with 10 bases aligning to TRBD2. This CDR3 region has 12 residues. The V and J ends lost 7 bases and 6 bases, in that order; junction bases with no gene match: 3. Germline V CDR1 and CDR2: SQVTM, ANQGSEA. CDR3 in amino acids: CSGGLATNEQFF. The CDR3 nucleotides read TGCAGCGGGGGACTAGCGACCAATGAGCAGTTCTTC.

The V and J genes are TRBV9 and TRBJ1-4; D possibly corresponds to TRBD1 (5 bases). The germline gives CDR1 SGDLS, CDR2 YYNGEE. The CDR3 runs 14 residues. V lost 4 bases and J lost 5, with 12 bases in between. CDR3 bases: TGTGCCAGCAGCACCAGGGCCCTAAATGAAAAACTGTTTTTT. Residues: CASSTRALNEKLFF.

DNA for the CDR3: TGTGCCAGCAGCGGGACACAGGGCGTCGTTGATGGCTACACCTTC. It is translated as CASSGTQGVVDGYTF. This chain links TRBV7-9 with TRBJ1-2; D might be TRBD1 (6 bases). The CDR3 totals 15 residues. Trimming shortened V by 5 bases and J by 6 bases, and 19 bases separated the two germline ends. CDR1 and CDR2 from the germline V gene are SEHNR and FQNEAQ (reference sequence).

This clonotype was counted a single time. Just one base apart from a much larger clone, this may be a read error. This chain connects TRBV10-1 to TRBJ2-5, with 7 bases aligning to TRBD2. Germline V gene sequence: CDR1 WNHNN, CDR2 SYGVQD (reference sequence). V shed 4 bases, J shed 11 bases, and the junction held 10 bases outside the gene matches. The CDR3 totals 13 residues. The CDR3 region is CASSGPSGDEQYF. For the CDR3, the DNA is TGCGCCAGCAGTGGGCCTAGCGGCGATGAGCAGTACTTC.

V and J are TRBV20-1 and TRBJ2-1; weak D call: TRBD2 (5 bases). The germline CDR1 and CDR2 sequences are DFQATT and SNEGSKA (reference sequence). The CDR3 length is 12 residues. Trimming removed 3 bases from V and 6 bases from J, with 9 bases in between. CDR3 in amino acids: CSASWLANEQFF. In DNA, the CDR3 is TGCAGTGCTAGTTGGCTAGCCAATGAGCAGTTCTTC.

The rearrangement uses TRBV7-2 and TRBJ2-1; 7 bases fit TRBD2. After removal of 5 bases from V and 9 bases from J, the junction contained 13 bases not matched to a gene. The CDR3 runs 15 residues. From germline, CDR1 is SGHTA and CDR2 FQGNSA. CDR3 bases: TGTGCCAGCAGCAAAGCCGTGACTAGCCGCCCTGAGCAGTTCTTC. This translates into CASSKAVTSRPEQFF.

The rearrangement uses TRBV7-6 and TRBJ2-7, with D possibly being TRBD1 (6 bases). This CDR3 has 13 amino acids. V dropped 5 bases and J dropped 6 bases, with 14 bases sitting between them. The germline V gene encodes CDR1 SGHVS and CDR2 FNYEAQ. The CDR3 DNA sequence: TGTGCCAGCAGCCCCCGGGACACCAGCGAGCAGTACTTC. It translates to CASSPRDTSEQYF.

The chain employs TRBV25-1 and TRBJ2-5; TRBD2 aligns across 11 bases. The CDR3 contains 16 residues. The J segment lost 5 bases and the V segment lost 0 bases, leaving 5 bases of the junction unmatched. Germline loops: CDR1 MGHDK, CDR2 SYGVNS. The CDR3 nucleotides read TGTGCCAGCAGTGAATACACTAGCGGGAGTCCGGAGACCCAGTACTTC. It translates to CASSEYTSGSPETQYF.